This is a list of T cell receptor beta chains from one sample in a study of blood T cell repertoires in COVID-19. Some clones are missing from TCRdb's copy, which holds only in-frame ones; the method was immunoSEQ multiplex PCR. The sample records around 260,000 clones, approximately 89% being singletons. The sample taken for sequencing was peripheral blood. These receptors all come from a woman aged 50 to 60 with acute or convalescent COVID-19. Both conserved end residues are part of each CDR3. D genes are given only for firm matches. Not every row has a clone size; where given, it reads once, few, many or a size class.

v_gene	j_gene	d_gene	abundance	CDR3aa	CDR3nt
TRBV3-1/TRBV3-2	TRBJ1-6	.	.	CASSLNAGSPLHF	TGTGCCAGCAGCCTTAACGCGGGTTCACCCCTCCACTTT
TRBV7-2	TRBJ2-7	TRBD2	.	CASSLESGSSGEQYF	TGTGCCAGCAGCTTAGAAAGCGGGAGTTCTGGCGAGCAGTACTTC
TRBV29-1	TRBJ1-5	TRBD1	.	CSVELQGTGQPQHF	TGCAGCGTGGAACTACAGGGGACTGGGCAGCCCCAGCATTTT
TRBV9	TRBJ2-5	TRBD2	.	CASSVDPSSGSGQETQYF	TGTGCCAGCAGCGTAGATCCGTCTAGCGGGAGCGGACAAGAGACCCAGTACTTC
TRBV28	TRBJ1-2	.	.	CASSSHPLDGYTF	TGTGCCAGCAGTTCACACCCTCTTGATGGCTACACCTTC
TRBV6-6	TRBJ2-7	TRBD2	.	CASSYLGTSGNEQYF	TGTGCCAGCAGTTACCTGGGGACTAGCGGGAACGAGCAGTACTTC
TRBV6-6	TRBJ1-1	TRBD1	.	CASSTSGTGVTEAFF	TGTGCCAGCAGTACCTCCGGGACAGGGGTTACTGAAGCTTTCTTT
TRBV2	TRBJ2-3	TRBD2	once	CASSPGLVADTQYF	TGTGCCAGCAGTCCGGGACTAGTGGCAGATACGCAGTATTTT
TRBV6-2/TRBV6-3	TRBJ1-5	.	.	CASSYSEARAQPQHF	TGTGCCAGCAGTTACTCGGAGGCGCGGGCGCAGCCCCAGCATTTT
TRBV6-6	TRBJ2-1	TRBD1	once	CASRSGTGVRGEQFF	TGTGCCAGCAGGTCCGGGACAGGGGTGCGCGGTGAGCAGTTCTTC
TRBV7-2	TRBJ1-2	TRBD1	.	CASSLDRGQGGYTF	TGTGCCAGCAGCTTAGACAGGGGGCAAGGGGGCTACACCTTC
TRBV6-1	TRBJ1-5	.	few	CASSEALRGFQPQHF	TGTGCCAGCAGTGAAGCGCTTAGGGGTTTTCAGCCCCAGCATTTT
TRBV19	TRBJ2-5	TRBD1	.	CASSPGQGARSVQETQYF	TGTGCCAGTAGCCCTGGACAGGGGGCGCGGTCTGTCCAAGAGACCCAGTACTTC
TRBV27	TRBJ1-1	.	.	CASSLGLKRNTEAFF	TGTGCCAGCAGTTTAGGGCTGAAAAGGAACACTGAAGCTTTCTTT
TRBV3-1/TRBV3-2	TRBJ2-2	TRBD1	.	CASSLGTGNTGELFF	TGTGCCAGCAGCCTGGGGACAGGGAACACCGGGGAGCTGTTTTTT
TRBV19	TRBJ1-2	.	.	CATNPPTGAGYTF	TGTGCCACCAACCCACCGACAGGCGCTGGCTACACCTTC
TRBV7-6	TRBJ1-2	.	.	CASSLGQGYGYTF	TGTGCCAGCAGCTTAGGTCAGGGTTATGGCTACACCTTC
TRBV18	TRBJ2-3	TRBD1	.	CASSSPPGTGKDTQYF	TGTGCCAGCTCATCCCCCCCCGGGACAGGGAAAGATACGCAGTATTTT
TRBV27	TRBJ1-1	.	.	CASSLGLGRMNTEAFF	TGTGCCAGCAGTTTAGGGCTCGGGAGAATGAACACTGAAGCTTTCTTT
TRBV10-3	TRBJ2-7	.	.	CAISVERRAEQYF	TGTGCCATCAGTGTCGAGAGGCGGGCCGAGCAGTACTTC
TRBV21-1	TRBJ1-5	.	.	CASSQDFSNQPQHF	TGTGCCAGCAGCCAGGACTTTAGCAATCAGCCCCAGCATTTT
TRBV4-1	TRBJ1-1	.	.	CASSQEWGVEAFF	TGCGCCAGCAGCCAAGAATGGGGGGTTGAAGCTTTCTTT
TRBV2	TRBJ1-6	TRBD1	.	CASGTGYNSPLHF	TGTGCCAGCGGGACAGGGTATAATTCACCCCTCCACTTT
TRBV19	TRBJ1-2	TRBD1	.	CASSIRGKSGYTF	TGTGCCAGTAGTATCAGGGGGAAGAGTGGCTACACCTTC
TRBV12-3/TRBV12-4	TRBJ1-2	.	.	CASINSGRYGYTF	TGTGCCAGCATTAACAGCGGTCGCTATGGCTACACCTTC
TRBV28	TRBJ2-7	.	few	CASRGRFRDEQYF	TGTGCCAGCAGGGGGCGTTTTAGGGACGAGCAGTACTTC
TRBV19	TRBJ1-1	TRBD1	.	CASSRQQGDTEAFF	TGTGCCAGTAGTCGTCAACAGGGGGACACTGAAGCTTTCTTT
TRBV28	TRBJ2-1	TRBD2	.	CASSPNRLAETYNEQFF	TGTGCCAGCAGTCCCAACCGACTAGCGGAAACCTACAATGAGCAGTTCTTC
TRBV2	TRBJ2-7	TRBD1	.	CASRPGTGSYEQYF	TGTGCCAGCAGGCCCGGGACAGGGTCCTACGAGCAGTACTTC
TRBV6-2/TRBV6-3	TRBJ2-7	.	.	CASSRNTKTYEQYF	TGTGCCAGCAGCCGCAACACTAAGACCTACGAGCAGTACTTC
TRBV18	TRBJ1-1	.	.	CASSQGRGNTEAFF	TGTGCCAGCTCGCAGGGCAGGGGTAACACTGAAGCTTTCTTT
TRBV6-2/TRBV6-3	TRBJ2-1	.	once	CASSGDVRGRRNEQFF	TGTGCCAGCAGTGGAGATGTAAGGGGTCGACGTAATGAGCAGTTCTTC
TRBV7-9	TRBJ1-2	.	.	CASSLDGQFYGYTF	TGTGCCAGCAGCTTAGACGGACAGTTCTATGGCTACACCTTC
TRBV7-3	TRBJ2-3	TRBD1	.	CASSSTGSTDTQYF	TGTGCCAGCAGCTCGACAGGGAGCACAGATACGCAGTATTTT
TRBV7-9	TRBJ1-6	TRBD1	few	CASSRTGRALHF	TGTGCCAGCAGCCGGACAGGCAGGGCCCTCCACTTT
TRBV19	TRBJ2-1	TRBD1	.	CASSKGTGGSYNEQFF	TGTGCCAGTAGTAAAGGGACAGGGGGCTCCTACAATGAGCAGTTCTTC
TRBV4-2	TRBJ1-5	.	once	CASSPSSVVQGQPQHF	TGTGCCAGCAGCCCCAGCTCCGTCGTACAGGGTCAGCCCCAGCATTTT
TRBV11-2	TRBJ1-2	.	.	CASSPSDSYGYTF	TGTGCCAGCAGCCCGTCGGACAGCTATGGCTACACCTTC
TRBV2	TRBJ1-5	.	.	CASSLDGGGQPQHF	TGTGCCAGCAGTCTGGACGGAGGCGGTCAGCCCCAGCATTTT
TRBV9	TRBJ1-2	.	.	CASSPRQHNYGYTF	TGTGCCAGCAGCCCCCGACAGCATAACTATGGCTACACCTTC